These T cell receptor beta chains were read from a single sample in a study of blood T cell repertoires in COVID-19. TCRdb's copy holds only in-frame clones and misses some; the assay was immunoSEQ multiplex PCR. The repertoire holds more than 250,000 clones, with roughly 87% as singletons. Sequencing was carried out using peripheral blood. The receptors shown here come from a man aged 50-59 years with active or convalescent COVID-19. CDR3s include the opening cysteine and the closing phenylalanine or tryptophan. D genes are given only for firm matches. Some rows have no size entry. The others give once, few or many, or a class for an expanded clone.

abundance: few; d_gene: NA; j_gene: TRBJ2-4; v_gene: TRBV2; CDR3nt: TGTGCCAGCAGGGAGGGGATTCTCGCGGACATTCAGTACTTC; CDR3aa: CASREGILADIQYF
abundance: few; d_gene: NA; j_gene: TRBJ2-6; v_gene: TRBV30; CDR3nt: TGTGCCTGGAGTGCTCTCTCTGGGGCCAACGTCCTGACTTTC; CDR3aa: CAWSALSGANVLTF
abundance: NA; d_gene: TRBD2; j_gene: TRBJ2-1; v_gene: TRBV7-3; CDR3nt: TGTGCCAGCAGCTCCCGGGGACTAGCGGGAGGGCCCTACAATGAGCAGTTCTTC; CDR3aa: CASSSRGLAGGPYNEQFF
abundance: NA; d_gene: TRBD1; j_gene: TRBJ2-3; v_gene: TRBV2; CDR3nt: TGTGCCAGCAGTGCCGGGACAGGGAGCGCAGATACGCAGTATTTT; CDR3aa: CASSAGTGSADTQYF
abundance: NA; d_gene: NA; j_gene: TRBJ1-1; v_gene: TRBV28; CDR3nt: TGTGCCACCGGACGGGGTTCCGACACTGAAGCTTTCTTT; CDR3aa: CATGRGSDTEAFF
abundance: NA; d_gene: TRBD1; j_gene: TRBJ2-7; v_gene: TRBV30; CDR3nt: TGTGCCTGGAGTGGAGGACAGGGGTACGAGCAGTACTTC; CDR3aa: CAWSGGQGYEQYF
abundance: once; d_gene: TRBD1; j_gene: TRBJ2-1; v_gene: TRBV5-1; CDR3nt: TGCGCCAGCAGCTTTGACAGGGGGAATAGGAATGAGCAGTTCTTC; CDR3aa: CASSFDRGNRNEQFF
abundance: NA; d_gene: NA; j_gene: TRBJ1-2; v_gene: TRBV6-6; CDR3nt: TGTGCCAGCAGTTACACCCCCCGGGGTAACTATGGCTACACCTTC; CDR3aa: CASSYTPRGNYGYTF
abundance: NA; d_gene: NA; j_gene: TRBJ2-5; v_gene: TRBV10-1; CDR3nt: TGCGCCAGCAGTAGCGGACGGACGACCCAGTACTTC; CDR3aa: CASSSGRTTQYF
abundance: NA; d_gene: NA; j_gene: TRBJ2-5; v_gene: TRBV21-1; CDR3nt: TGTGCCAGCAGCAAAGACGACTTCCTCGGAGAAGAGACCCAGTACTTC; CDR3aa: CASSKDDFLGEETQYF
abundance: NA; d_gene: NA; j_gene: TRBJ2-7; v_gene: TRBV21-1; CDR3nt: TGTGCCAGCAGCAAAGAGTCCTATAGCGGGAGAATTTACGAGCAGTACTTC; CDR3aa: CASSKESYSGRIYEQYF
abundance: NA; d_gene: NA; j_gene: TRBJ1-1; v_gene: TRBV6-5; CDR3nt: TGTGCCAGCAGTAAGACCGTCGGACAGTACACTGAAGCTTTCTTT; CDR3aa: CASSKTVGQYTEAFF
abundance: NA; d_gene: TRBD1; j_gene: TRBJ2-5; v_gene: TRBV7-2; CDR3nt: TGTGCCAGCAGCTTCTTACCCTTCCGGGACAGTCAAGAGACCCAGTACTTC; CDR3aa: CASSFLPFRDSQETQYF
abundance: NA; d_gene: NA; j_gene: TRBJ1-1; v_gene: TRBV7-2; CDR3nt: TGTGCCAGCAGCTTACACAGGGCAGGGACTGAAGCTTTCTTT; CDR3aa: CASSLHRAGTEAFF
abundance: NA; d_gene: NA; j_gene: TRBJ1-5; v_gene: TRBV27; CDR3nt: TGTGCCAGCAGGGCTCAAAGTGATCAGCCCCAGCATTTT; CDR3aa: CASRAQSDQPQHF
abundance: NA; d_gene: TRBD2; j_gene: TRBJ2-2; v_gene: TRBV28; CDR3nt: TGTGCCAGCAGTTTATTATTACTAGCGGCGAACACCGGGGAGCTGTTTTTT; CDR3aa: CASSLLLLAANTGELFF
abundance: NA; d_gene: NA; j_gene: TRBJ2-1; v_gene: TRBV30; CDR3nt: TGTGCCGGAATCCCGGGGACAGCCCTTGGACTAGCCGACAATGAGCAGTTCTTC; CDR3aa: CAGIPGTALGLADNEQFF
abundance: NA; d_gene: TRBD1; j_gene: TRBJ1-4; v_gene: TRBV5-1; CDR3nt: TGCGCCAGCAGCGCACAGGGGGCAACTAATGAAAAACTGTTTTTT; CDR3aa: CASSAQGATNEKLFF
abundance: NA; d_gene: NA; j_gene: TRBJ1-5; v_gene: TRBV29-1; CDR3nt: TGCAGCGTTGTCACGGGTGCGGCGGATCAGCCCCAGCATTTT; CDR3aa: CSVVTGAADQPQHF
abundance: NA; d_gene: NA; j_gene: TRBJ2-7; v_gene: TRBV2; CDR3nt: TGTGCCAGCAGTGAAAGTCAGTATGAAGAGCAGTACTTC; CDR3aa: CASSESQYEEQYF
abundance: NA; d_gene: NA; j_gene: TRBJ1-6; v_gene: TRBV14; CDR3nt: TGTGCCAGCAGCCAAGACTACTATTCACCCCTCCACTTT; CDR3aa: CASSQDYYSPLHF
abundance: few; d_gene: TRBD2; j_gene: TRBJ2-1; v_gene: TRBV5-4; CDR3nt: TGTGCCAGCAGCGTCGGGAGGGCCGCCTACAATGAGCAGTTCTTC; CDR3aa: CASSVGRAAYNEQFF
abundance: few; d_gene: NA; j_gene: TRBJ1-4; v_gene: TRBV5-4; CDR3nt: TGTGCCAGCAGCTTGGTTCAGGGTGCAACTAATGAAAAACTGTTTTTT; CDR3aa: CASSLVQGATNEKLFF
abundance: NA; d_gene: TRBD1; j_gene: TRBJ2-5; v_gene: TRBV3-1/TRBV3-2; CDR3nt: TGTGCCAGCAGCCGCCTTGGGACAGAAGAGACCCAGTACTTC; CDR3aa: CASSRLGTEETQYF